Listed below are T cell receptor beta chains from one sample, sequenced in a study of T cells in Graves' hyperthyroidism and ophthalmopathy. TCRdb reprocessed the multiplex PCR reads via MiXCR and lists one record per CDR3 protein. The data show 500,000 to 600,000 distinct CDR3 sequences, around 42% seen once. The sequenced material came from peripheral blood or thyroid tissue (not recorded which). Receptors originate from a woman under 30 with Graves' hyperthyroidism. Each CDR3 is given with its conserved first and last residue. Fields, in order: J gene, clone size, D gene, V gene, CDR3 protein, CDR3 DNA. The D gene is left open where the match is weak. Part of the rows lack a size; the others show once, few, many or a class for expanded clones.

>TRBJ2-3|-|-|TRBV2
CATPEGRGDTQYF
TGTGCCACACCGGAGGGCCGTGGAGATACGCAGTATTTT
>TRBJ2-7|many|-|TRBV7-3
CASSLNGGSSYEQYF
TGTGCCAGCAGCCTTAACGGTGGGAGTTCCTACGAGCAGTACTTC
>TRBJ1-4|-|-|TRBV9
CASSVAGATNEKLFF
TGTGCCAGCAGCGTAGCGGGGGCAACTAATGAAAAACTGTTTTTT
>TRBJ2-5|-|TRBD2|TRBV7-3
CASSFLGLAPQETQYF
TGTGCCAGCAGTTTCCTGGGACTAGCGCCCCAAGAGACCCAGTACTTC
>TRBJ2-7|many|-|TRBV7-6
CASSPQGGPYEQYF
TGTGCCAGCAGCCCTCAAGGAGGGCCCTACGAGCAGTACTTC
>TRBJ2-3|few|TRBD2|TRBV7-2
CASSLGGTSRSTDTQYF
TGTGCCAGCAGCTTGGGGGGGACTTCCAGAAGCACAGATACGCAGTATTTT
>TRBJ1-4|-|-|TRBV20-1
CSARGMGTANERLFF
TGCAGTGCTAGAGGGATGGGGACGGCTAATGAAAGACTGTTTTTT
>TRBJ1-5|few|-|TRBV29-1
CSVEEGGQPQHF
TGCAGCGTTGAAGAGGGGGGGCAGCCCCAGCATTTT
>TRBJ2-7|-|TRBD2|TRBV19
CASNLLAGDNEQYF
TGTGCCAGTAACCTCCTAGCGGGAGACAATGAGCAGTACTTC
>TRBJ2-7|many|-|TRBV10-3
CAISPLLGDEQYF
TGTGCCATCAGTCCCTTGTTGGGAGACGAGCAGTACTTC
>TRBJ1-2|many|-|TRBV6-5
CASSYGDGYGYTF
TGTGCCAGCAGTTACGGGGATGGCTATGGCTACACCTTC